This TCR beta chain was recovered during a study of cytomegalovirus exposure and HLA in healthy donors. About the research overall: About 79 million unique TCRs from HLA-typed donors were held in an early data release. General study points: Some V segments (TRBV6-2 and TRBV6-3 among them) were excluded as indistinguishable. For TCR beta chains, V- and J-gene trimming was later linked to a missense DCLRE1C variant. Across all donors, roughly uniform sequencing depth was an assumption of the presence/absence analyses.

This PCR relied on a set of 60 Vbeta primers and 13 Jbeta primers. This table comes from immunoSEQ multiplex PCR, and its TCRdb copy is limited to in-frame clones, with some not included. Of nearly 200,000 clones listed, around 87% were seen once; the top ten hold 1.3%. Germline assignment: CDR1 SEHNR and CDR2 FQNEAQ (reference sequence). CDR3 size: 14 residues. V shed 5 bases, J shed 5 bases, and the junction held 5 bases outside the gene matches. As regards this clone: The antigen is undetermined.

The chain recombines TRBV7-9 with TRBJ2-5; 10 bases fit TRBD1. The origin of this receptor is a man aged 25 to 40 in good health and CMV-seronegative. The sample comprised PBMCs. The DNA of the CDR3 is TGTGCCAGCAGCCCCGGGGGACAGGGGGAGACCCAGTACTTC. It is translated as CASSPGGQGETQYF.